This entry lists 20 T cell receptor beta chains sequenced from one sample in a study of T cell responses to AZD1222 COVID-19 vaccine (dated by TCRdb to the early 2020s). What this sample's time point label stands for: baseline before first vaccination. Receptor libraries were prepared by the immunoSEQ multiplex PCR assay. TCRdb obtained this table from immuneACCESS and retained in-frame rearrangements with V and J assigned. These tables miss some clones; where compared with another copy, unresolved V genes account for less than half of the shortfall, and the remainder is unexplained. Counted in this sample were 90,000 to 120,000 clones; approximately 90% of them appeared once. 3.5% to 5% of the sample comes from the top ten. Sequencing used peripheral blood, obtained on day 0 of AZD1222 vaccination. These receptor sequences come from an adult in good health.

The CDR3 coding sequence is TGTGCCATCGTCGGCAGTGGCAATGAGCAGTTCTTC. Amino acids: CAIVGSGNEQFF. The chain uses TRBV10-3 and TRBJ2-1, with no clear D. This CDR3 comprises 12 residues. V was pared by 8 bases and J by 6 bases, with 11 bases between. Germline V gives CDR1 ENHRY, CDR2 SYGVKD.

The chain joins TRBV3-1 (or the pseudogene TRBV3-2) to TRBJ2-5, with TRBD2 matching over 7 bases. V dropped 1 base and J dropped 2; count of bases not matched to a gene: 7. The CDR3 has 16 residues. Germline V gene data show CDR1 as LGHDT and CDR2 as YNNKEL (reference sequence). CDR3 sequence (DNA): TGTGCCAGCAGCCAAGTAGGCGGGGGAGCTCAAGAGACCCAGTACTTC. This sequence encodes CASSQVGGGAQETQYF.

The chain joins TRBV27 to TRBJ1-4; 10 bases are shared with TRBD1. CDR1 and CDR2 (germline): MNHEY, SMNVEV (reference sequence). The length of the CDR3 is 17 residues. The junction had 14 bases not matched to a gene; V was cut back by 5 bases and J by 8 bases. The CDR3 DNA is TGTGCCAGCAGTGCCCCGGGACAGGGGCCCGAGGCCGAAAAACTGTTTTTT. As protein: CASSAPGQGPEAEKLFF.

The V and J genes are TRBV5-5 and TRBJ2-1, with 9 bases aligning to TRBD1. Germline assignment: CDR1 SGHKS and CDR2 YYEKEE (reference sequence). The CDR3 has 18 residues. V trimming: 4 bases; J trimming: 7 bases; junction bases outside the gene matches: 18. The CDR3 nucleotides read TGTGCCAGCAGCAAAATTCTCCGGGACAGGGTATTAAGGAATGAGCAGTTCTTC. Translated, it gives CASSKILRDRVLRNEQFF.

This clone turned up a few times. The V and J genes are TRBV5-6 and TRBJ2-7; D may be TRBD1 (5 bases). The CDR3 has 15 residues. The V end lost 2 bases, the J end lost 0 bases, and 12 bases lay between the germline ends. Germline V lookup: CDR1 SGHDT, CDR2 YYEEEE. CDR3 sequence reads: CASSFRAPSSYEQYF. The CDR3 nucleotides read TGTGCCAGCAGCTTCAGGGCCCCTTCCTCCTACGAGCAGTACTTC.

V and J are TRBV9 and TRBJ2-2; D uncertain. V was cut by 2 bases and J by 6 bases, with 8 bases left in between. The germline V gene has CDR1 SGDLS and CDR2 YYNGEE. CDR3 size: 13 residues. CDR3 nucleotides: TGTGCCAGCAGCGTTAAGGTCGCCGGGGAGCTGTTTTTT. It codes for CASSVKVAGELFF.

This sequence joins TRBV29-1 and TRBJ1-2; a possible D gene is TRBD1 (5 bases). V lost 4 bases and J lost 1, with 10 bases in between. Germline V CDR1 and CDR2: SQVTM, ANQGSEA. The CDR3 runs to 13 residues. CDR3 loop: CSVASGNNYGYTF. The CDR3 nucleotides are TGCAGCGTTGCGTCAGGGAATAACTATGGCTACACCTTC.

The chain combines TRBV7-9 with TRBJ2-7, with D tentatively TRBD1 (5 bases). Per the germline V gene, CDR1 is SEHNR and CDR2 is FQNEAQ (reference sequence). The CDR3 covers 16 residues. Trimming cost V 0 bases and J 7 bases, with 19 bases left between them. The CDR3 loop is CASSLAQGRAAREQYF. In nucleotides, the CDR3 is TGTGCCAGCAGCTTAGCGCAGGGCAGGGCAGCACGTGAGCAGTACTTC.

The chain recombines TRBV5-6 with TRBJ1-3; 7 bases fit TRBD1. CDR1 is SGHDT, CDR2 YYEEEE, per germline. After removal of 1 base from V and 1 base from J, the junction contained 5 bases not matched to a gene. The CDR3 is 16 amino acids. The CDR3 nucleotides read TGTGCCAGCAGCTTGAACAGGGGAATTTCTGGAAACACCATATATTTT. Protein product: CASSLNRGISGNTIYF.

The genes are TRBV19 and TRBJ2-3; D remains ambiguous. The V end lost 10 bases, the J end lost 0 bases, and 17 bases lay between the germline ends. CDR1 is LNHDA, CDR2 SQIVND, per germline (reference sequence). The CDR3 loop spans 15 amino acids. The CDR3 bases are TGTGCCACTAAAGGTGCAGCCCCTAGCACAGATACGCAGTATTTT. Residues: CATKGAAPSTDTQYF.

The chain has TRBV2 and TRBJ1-3; D unresolved. Trimming pared 4 bases from V and 0 bases from J, leaving 13 bases between. This CDR3 is 16 amino acids long. Per germline, CDR1 SNHLY and CDR2 FYNNEI. The CDR3 DNA reads as TGTGCCAGCAGTGGCCCGATCAGGTTCTCTGGAAACACCATATATTTT. Its protein is CASSGPIRFSGNTIYF.

The J gene is TRBJ2-5, the V gene TRBV29-1; D perhaps matches TRBD2 (5 bases). Per the germline V gene, CDR1 is SQVTM and CDR2 is ANQGSEA. CDR3 size: 13 residues. Between the trimmed V and J ends, which lost 5 bases and 5 bases, there was a span of 15 bases. The CDR3 nucleotides are TGCAGCGTTATAAGAGGGCTAGGGGAGACCCAGTACTTC. Protein sequence: CSVIRGLGETQYF.

The chain's CDR3 is CASSEVGGSNQPQHF. The DNA of the CDR3 is TGTGCCAGCAGTGAGGTTGGGGGAAGCAATCAGCCCCAGCATTTT. This sequence joins TRBV6-1 and TRBJ1-5, with D perhaps matching TRBD1 (5 bases). CDR1 and CDR2 (germline): MNHNS, SASEGT. V was clipped by 3 bases and J by 1 base, with 10 bases between them. The CDR3 length is 15 residues.

The rearrangement links TRBV12-3 or TRBV12-4 to TRBJ2-1; unclear D gene. The CDR3 consists of 11 residues. V was clipped by 6 bases and J by 5 bases, with 5 bases between them. The CDR3 nucleotides read TGTGCCAGCAGGAAGAACAATGAGCAGTTCTTC. This codes for CASRKNNEQFF.

The sample holds one count of this clone. The CDR3 DNA reads as TGTGCCAGCAGCGACCCCTACGATGGCTACACCTTC. It codes for CASSDPYDGYTF. The chain couples TRBV9 to TRBJ1-2; D gene ambiguous. Germline loops: CDR1 SGDLS, CDR2 YYNGEE. This CDR3 contains 12 residues. V lost 3 bases and J lost 6, with 9 bases in between. Using reference TRBV9 and TRBJ1-2 for the parts outside the CDR3, the full variable domain is DSGVTQTPKHLITATGQRVTLRCSPRSGDLSVYWYQQSLDQGLQFLIQYYNGEERAKGNILERFSAQQFPDLHSELNLSSLELGDSALYFCASSDPYDGYTFGSGTRLTVV.

The chain carries TRBV6-6 and TRBJ1-5; TRBD1 matches 10 bases. The CDR3 has 15 residues. Trimming removed 6 bases from V and 3 bases from J; junction bases left unmatched: 5. From germline, CDR1 is MNHNY and CDR2 SVGAGI (reference sequence). The CDR3: CASSLGQGINQPQHF. For the CDR3, the DNA is TGTGCCAGCAGCCTGGGACAGGGGATCAATCAGCCCCAGCATTTT.

The rearrangement uses TRBV21-1 and TRBJ1-2. TRBV21-1 is a pseudogene. This CDR3 has 15 amino acids. The CDR3 region has the DNA TGTGCCAGCACGAAAGTTGAGGTCCTTAACTATGGCTACACCTTC. It encodes CASTKVEVLNYGYTF.

This clone appeared a few times. This chain connects TRBV30 to TRBJ1-2; 9 nucleotides match TRBD1. CDR3 length: 15 amino acids. J lost 2 bases, V lost 5 bases, and 9 bases had no gene match. Germline V lookup: CDR1 GTSNPN, CDR2 SVGIG (reference sequence). CDR3 sequence: CAWEDDRGANYGYTF. CDR3 in DNA: TGTGCCTGGGAAGATGACAGGGGGGCGAACTATGGCTACACCTTC.

Here the CDR3 reads CASSYGRTGGEKLFF. CDR3 nucleotide sequence: TGTGCCAGCAGTTATGGTCGAACAGGAGGGGAAAAACTGTTTTTT. This sequence joins TRBV6-2 or TRBV6-3 and TRBJ1-4, with a weak D call TRBD1 (5 bases). Trimming took off 3 bases at V and 8 bases at J, with 16 bases between the two ends. The CDR3 length is 15 residues. Germline CDR1 MNHEY, CDR2 SVGEGT.

The V call is TRBV7-9, the J call TRBJ2-7; TRBD1 might be the D (6 bases). In germline, CDR1 is SEHNR, CDR2 FQNEAQ (reference sequence). V lost 2 bases and J lost 2, with 19 bases in between. The CDR3 covers 17 residues. The CDR3 spells CASSLTGTRQSTYEQYF. CDR3 nucleotide sequence: TGTGCCAGCAGCTTAACAGGGACCAGACAGTCCACCTACGAGCAGTACTTC.